The entry below describes one T cell receptor (beta chain). The antigen remains unidentified. This entry belongs to a study of OX40 agonist ivuxolimab in advanced cancers. Study-level points and caveats: By week 6 at 0.1 to 3.0 mg/kg, blood CD4+ and CD8+ T cells had expanded clonally.

Clones were read by immunoSEQ multiplex PCR, and TCRdb kept only the in-frame ones, dropping some. The sample lists about 28,000 clones, 86% seen once, with about 25% in the top ten. The V and J ends lost 0 bases and 0 bases respectively, with 8 bases between them. Germline assignment: CDR1 SGHDN and CDR2 FVKESK. The CDR3 has 15 residues. Blood was sampled at baseline, cycle 4 day 1, and cycle 7 day 1. V usage is TRBV14 and J usage is TRBJ2-5; D gene unclear. The sequence derives from an adult with an advanced solid tumor such as melanoma, head and neck, liver or kidney cancer. The specimen was CD4+ or CD8+ T cells sorted from blood, collected in a trial of the OX40 agonist ivuxolimab. Written as DNA, the CDR3 is TGTGCCAGCAGCCAAGACATACAGCACCAAGAGACCCAGTACTTC. Translating it yields CASSQDIQHQETQYF.